This T cell receptor beta chain was identified in a study of blood T cell repertoires in COVID-19. Study details: Samples of COVID-19 (acute and convalescent) were obtained from the United States, Italy and Spain. From T cells, B-cell-depleted T cells, or PBMCs came the material, which was cDNA or gDNA.

From germline, CDR1 is SGHAT and CDR2 FQNNGV. The CDR3 sequence is 15 residues long. Germline trimming cut 4 bases from V and 5 bases from J; bases unmatched to any gene: 3. Original analysis: Estimation of nucleated cell counts was performed using reference gene primer amplification. The assay was immunoSEQ multiplex PCR, and TCRdb's table has in-frame clones only and misses some. D and trimming were read from the DNA, whereas the V and J calls and clone size are those reported in that table. The sample lists about 70,000 clones; around 84% were seen once. This chain joins TRBV11-2 and TRBJ1-4, with 11 bases lining up with TRBD1. Sequences were obtained from peripheral blood. This sequence was found in a woman of 80 years or more with acute or convalescent COVID-19. CDR3 DNA sequence: TGTGCCAGCAGCTGGGGGACAGGGGGGAATGAAAAACTGTTTTTT. Its protein product is CASSWGTGGNEKLFF.